Sequencing of this T cell receptor (beta chain) was carried out in a study of cytomegalovirus exposure and HLA in healthy donors. Regarding the study as a whole: Some TCR beta chains (around 160 of them) were listed as cytomegalovirus-associated. CMV antigen specificity was confirmed in vitro for a few CMV-associated chains.

About this clone itself: As yet, its antigen is unknown.

The donors were members of the roughly 130-subject validation cohort (separate from the roughly 680-subject first cohort). The V and J ends lost 5 bases and 0 bases respectively, with 11 bases between them. This CDR3 spans 14 amino acids. The germline V gene encodes CDR1 SQVTM and CDR2 ANQGSEA. Profiled with immunoSEQ multiplex PCR; TCRdb holds only in-frame clones, not every one. The table lists 100,000 to 150,000 clones, about 90% of them singletons. Sequenced: PBMCs. V and J are TRBV29-1 and TRBJ2-4; no reliable D call. This clonotype originated in a woman younger than 35 in good health and CMV-seronegative. The CDR3 DNA sequence: TGCAGCGTTCGATCCAGGCTAGCCAAAAACATTCAGTACTTC. This gives the protein CSVRSRLAKNIQYF.